The clone carrying this T cell receptor beta chain has a handful of counts. Its target is not known. Trimming pared 5 bases from V and 4 bases from J, leaving 16 bases between. Germline V gene sequence: CDR1 SGHTA, CDR2 FQGNSA. The CDR3 covers 15 residues. The data derive from a study of response to subunit inactivated influenza vaccine. The study, taken as a whole, reports: Authors suggested each seasonal influenza vaccination recruits few new T cells.

TCRdb called the RT-PCR reads again in MiXCR, with one record for every CDR3 protein. The data hold 150,000 to 200,000 distinct CDR3 sequences, with about 11% observed a single time. This sequence joins TRBV7-2 and TRBJ2-3; D gene uncertain. Sequenced material: non-naive T cells sorted from PBMCs, taken more than 35 days after vaccination. This receptor was identified in a man over 45 who received an inactivated influenza vaccine. The CDR3 sequence: CASSLEWDVADTQYF. The CDR3 DNA sequence: TGTGCCAGCAGCCTTGAGTGGGATGTGGCAGATACGCAGTATTTT.